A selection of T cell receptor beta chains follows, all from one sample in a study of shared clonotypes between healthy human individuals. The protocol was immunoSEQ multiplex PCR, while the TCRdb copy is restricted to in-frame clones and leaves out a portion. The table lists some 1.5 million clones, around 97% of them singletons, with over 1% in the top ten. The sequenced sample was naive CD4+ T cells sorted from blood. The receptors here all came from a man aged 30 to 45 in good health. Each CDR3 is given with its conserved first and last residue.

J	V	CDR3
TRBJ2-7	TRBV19	CASSHRDRGNRYEQYF
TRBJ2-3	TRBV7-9	CASSQIGQTQYF
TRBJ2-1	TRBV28	CASSSPGQGAYEQFF
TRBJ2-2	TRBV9	CASSVAFTGELFF
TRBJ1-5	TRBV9	CASSVGGVQPQHF
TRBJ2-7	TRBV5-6	CASSASPTGFHEQYF
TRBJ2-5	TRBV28	CASRPGQAPGTQYF
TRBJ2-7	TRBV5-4	CASSQDRVKSYEQYF
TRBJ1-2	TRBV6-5	CASSYSLSSYGYTF
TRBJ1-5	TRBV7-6	CASSPDKGPQHF
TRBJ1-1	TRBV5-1	CASSLGSMNTEAFF
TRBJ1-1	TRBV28	CASSFSDVTTEAFF
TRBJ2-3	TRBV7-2	CASWGQTGDTQYF
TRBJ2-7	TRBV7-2	CASSLDVGGLPTYEQYF
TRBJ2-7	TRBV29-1	CSVGPQGYEQYF
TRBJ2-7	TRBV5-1	CASSLTTGDSGEQYF